The next 22 T cell receptor beta chains were all read from a single sample in a study of T-cell reconstitution after alpha-beta-depleted transplantation in children. A library of TCRbeta sequences, prepared with unique molecular identifiers, was generated. TCRdb recomputed calls from the PCR reads with MiXCR, one row per CDR3 protein. The repertoire holds approximately 1,000,000 distinct CDR3 sequences, with about 29% as singletons. This specimen was PBMCs, mostly from graft donor cells, taken 360 days after TCRalphabeta/CD19-depleted stem cell transplant. These receptors originate from a boy under three years old who had a stem cell transplant for SCID, so the T cells may come from the graft donor.

The chain carries TRBV4-1 and TRBJ2-5; unclear D gene. V shed 5 bases and J shed 0 bases, with 16 bases lying between them. This CDR3 is built from 16 residues. Germline lookup yields CDR1 MGHRA and CDR2 YSYEKL. In nucleotides, the CDR3 is TGCGCCAGCAGCTTACATCCAGGAGCCTACCAAGAGACCCAGTACTTC. This gives the protein CASSLHPGAYQETQYF.

This chain connects TRBV29-1 to TRBJ1-1; unclear D gene. The germline V gene encodes CDR1 SQVTM and CDR2 ANQGSEA. V was trimmed by 3 bases and J by 6 bases, leaving 23 bases between them. CDR3 length equals 16 residues. The CDR3 protein is CSVDPGWGLGRAEAFF. DNA of the CDR3: TGCAGCGTTGATCCAGGCTGGGGATTGGGAAGAGCTGAAGCTTTCTTT.

This clonotype has just a few counts. The genes are TRBV29-1 and TRBJ2-5; 11 nucleotides align to TRBD1. From germline, CDR1 is SQVTM and CDR2 ANQGSEA. There are 14 residues in the CDR3. V dropped 6 bases and J dropped 7; count of bases not matched to a gene: 10. CDR3 in amino acids: CSVLDRGRETTQYF. The CDR3 region has the DNA TGCAGCGTACTGGACAGGGGGCGCGAAACGACCCAGTACTTC.

The chain employs TRBV2 and TRBJ2-4; D is perhaps TRBD1 or TRBD2 (5 bases each). V was cut by 3 bases and J by 0 bases, with 9 bases left in between. The germline gives CDR1 SNHLY, CDR2 FYNNEI. This CDR3 contains 15 residues. The CDR3 DNA reads TGTGCCAGCAGTGATGGTGGGACAGCCAAAAACATTCAGTACTTC. Protein product: CASSDGGTAKNIQYF.

This clonotype was seen a few times. The chain joins TRBV12-3 or TRBV12-4 to TRBJ2-5, with D unresolved. The CDR3 has 14 residues. V was pared by 5 bases and J by 5 bases, with 15 bases between. The CDR3 spells CASSLSVFGETQYF. In nucleotides, the CDR3 is TGTGCCAGCAGTCTCAGTGTTTTTGGGGAGACCCAGTACTTC.

This clonotype appeared a single time. This sequence joins TRBV12-3 or TRBV12-4 and TRBJ2-7; D is perhaps TRBD2 (5 bases). V was cut by 3 bases and J by 1 base, with 25 bases left in between. The CDR3 totals 19 residues. In nucleotides, the CDR3 is TGTGCCAGCAGTTTGGGTCCCTCGGGATTGACACCGGGATCCTACGAGCAGTACTTC. It encodes CASSLGPSGLTPGSYEQYF.

This clonotype was counted only a few times. The V gene is TRBV20-1, the J gene TRBJ1-5; tentatively, D is TRBD1 (5 bases). This CDR3 comprises 14 residues. The germline V and J ends were trimmed by 5 bases and 2 bases, with 13 bases remaining between them. CDR1 DFQATT and CDR2 SNEGSKA come from the germline V gene (reference sequence). CDR3 region: CSAGGLGGNQPQHF. The CDR3, as DNA: TGCAGTGCTGGGGGATTGGGCGGCAATCAGCCCCAGCATTTT.

This clonotype has only a few counts. V is TRBV24-1 and J is TRBJ2-3; D is tentatively TRBD1 or TRBD2 (5 bases each). This CDR3 comprises 16 residues. Trimming removed 3 bases from V and 6 bases from J, with 18 bases in between. Germline CDR1 is KGHDR and CDR2 is SFDVKD. The chain's CDR3 is CATSDQGRGAGDTQYF. The CDR3 DNA sequence: TGTGCCACCAGTGATCAAGGACGGGGAGCAGGGGATACGCAGTATTTT.

This clonotype was found a few times. This chain connects TRBV7-2 to TRBJ2-1; possible D gene TRBD1, 5 bases. Trimming cost V 3 bases and J 8 bases, with 20 bases left between them. CDR3 length: 16 residues. Germline V gives CDR1 SGHTA, CDR2 FQGNSA. The CDR3 sequence is CASSFGRVGTGDEQFF. CDR3 coding DNA: TGTGCCAGCAGCTTCGGCAGGGTGGGTACTGGGGATGAGCAGTTCTTC. The variable domain in full, with the rest retrieved from reference TRBV7-2 and TRBJ2-1, is GAGVSQSPSNKVTEKGKDVELRCDPISGHTALYWYRQSLGQGLEFLIYFQGNSAPDKSGLPSDRFSAERTGGSVSTLTIQRTQQEDSAVYLCASSFGRVGTGDEQFFGPGTRLTVL.

This clonotype was recorded at least ten times. One end of the junction varies from germline; a read error may be responsible. The gene calls are TRBV5-1 and TRBJ2-3; either TRBD1 or TRBD2 may supply D (5 bases each). The CDR3 is 15 amino acids. Per germline, CDR1 SGHRS and CDR2 YFSETQ. The CDR3 protein is CASSPGTVSTDTQYF. For the CDR3, the DNA is TGTGCCAGCAGTCCGGGGACGGTGAGCACAGATACGCAGTATTTT.

This clonotype occurred a few times. The chain links TRBV4-2 to TRBJ2-5; D is possibly TRBD2 (5 bases). The CDR3 covers 19 residues. V shed 1 base and J shed 0 bases, with 21 bases lying between them. In germline, CDR1 is LGHNA, CDR2 YNFKEQ. CDR3 residues: CASSQGPGRTGQYQETQYF. The CDR3, as DNA: TGTGCCAGCAGCCAAGGACCGGGAAGGACTGGCCAGTACCAAGAGACCCAGTACTTC.

This clonotype was counted only a few times. V and J are TRBV20-1 and TRBJ1-4, with D maybe TRBD1 (5 bases). Germline assignment: CDR1 DFQATT and CDR2 SNEGSKA (reference sequence). Trimming took 0 bases from V and 3 from J, leaving 11 bases between them. The CDR3 spans 15 residues. CDR3 coding DNA: TGCAGTGCTAGAGATCTACGGGGCCCTAATGAAAAACTGTTTTTT. It translates to CSARDLRGPNEKLFF.

V usage is TRBV27 and J usage is TRBJ2-2; 7 bases are a match to TRBD1. V trimming: 5 bases; J trimming: 2 bases; junction bases outside the gene matches: 11. Germline CDR1 is MNHEY and CDR2 is SMNVEV (reference sequence). The CDR3 covers 17 residues. This CDR3 reads CASSPLPGQANTGELFF. Here the CDR3 DNA reads TGTGCCAGCAGTCCCCTTCCCGGACAGGCCAACACCGGGGAGCTGTTTTTT.

This rearrangement joins TRBV15 to TRBJ2-5; 7 bases line up with TRBD1. Germline CDR1 reads LNHNV; CDR2 reads YYDKDF (reference sequence). This CDR3 is 16 amino acids long. V shed 8 bases, J shed 0 bases, and the junction held 12 bases outside the gene matches. This CDR3 is CATAPVTGLYQETQYF. The CDR3 bases are TGTGCCACCGCACCAGTGACAGGGTTGTACCAAGAGACCCAGTACTTC.

There are a few counts of this clonotype. The rearrangement uses TRBV4-1 and TRBJ2-1; D uncertain. The CDR3 runs 16 residues. Germline V gene lookup returns CDR1 MGHRA and CDR2 YSYEKL. The V end was cut by 3 bases, the J end by 8 bases, with 20 bases between. The CDR3 protein is CASSHEDPPVKDEQFF. The CDR3 DNA reads TGCGCCAGCAGCCACGAGGATCCCCCAGTTAAGGATGAGCAGTTCTTC.

This clonotype was seen a few times. This chain links TRBV25-1 with TRBJ1-2; a possible D gene is TRBD1 (5 bases). V lost 1 base, J lost 4 bases, and 13 bases lay in between. The CDR3 is 15 amino acids. In germline, CDR1 is MGHDK, CDR2 SYGVNS. CDR3 loop: CASSEWGKAVYGYTF. Written as DNA, the CDR3 is TGTGCCAGCAGTGAATGGGGCAAGGCGGTCTATGGCTACACCTTC.

This clonotype showed up just a few times. This rearrangement joins TRBV2 to TRBJ2-2, with 10 nucleotides matching TRBD1. The V segment lost 5 bases and the J segment 4 bases; nucleotides outside the gene matches: 4. The CDR3 has 15 amino acids. Germline V CDR1 and CDR2: SNHLY, FYNNEI. In nucleotides, the CDR3 is TGTGCCAGCAGTCAGAGGGACAGGGGCACCGGGGAGCTGTTTTTT. Amino acids: CASSQRDRGTGELFF.

This clonotype was observed a handful of times. CDR3 protein: CASSQGGAIRYTQYF. The CDR3 DNA is TGCGCCAGCAGCCAAGGCGGGGCCATCCGATATACGCAGTATTTT. The chain carries TRBV4-1 and TRBJ2-3, with a possible D match to TRBD2 (6 bases). Per germline, CDR1 MGHRA and CDR2 YSYEKL. The CDR3 loop spans 15 amino acids. V was cut by 1 base and J by 7 bases, with 15 bases left in between.

The chain couples TRBV18 to TRBJ2-7, with D possibly being TRBD1 or TRBD2 (6 bases each). The CDR3 is made up of 16 amino acids. The germline gives CDR1 KGHSH, CDR2 LQKENI. Trimming took 2 bases from V and 0 from J, leaving 14 bases between them. The CDR3 coding sequence is TGTGCCAGCTCACCATACGTTGAGGGGGGCTCCTACGAGCAGTACTTC. Its protein product is CASSPYVEGGSYEQYF.

This clonotype turned up a few times. This rearrangement joins TRBV5-1 to TRBJ2-7, with TRBD1 matching over 9 bases. V lost 0 bases to trimming and J lost 7 bases; unmatched junction nucleotides: 5. This CDR3 spans 14 amino acids. The germline V gene has CDR1 SGHRS and CDR2 YFSETQ. Here the CDR3 reads CASSLEGQGQEQYF. The CDR3 bases are TGCGCCAGCAGCTTGGAGGGACAGGGCCAAGAGCAGTACTTC.

The sample holds a few counts of this clonotype. The rearrangement links TRBV12-3 or TRBV12-4 to TRBJ2-5; weak D call: TRBD2 (6 bases). The CDR3 extends over 14 amino acids. V was shortened by 5 bases and J by 5 bases, with 15 bases between the two germline ends. CDR3 DNA sequence: TGTGCCAGCAGTCCCCCATGGGGGAGGGAGACCCAGTACTTC. It encodes CASSPPWGRETQYF.

The chain has TRBV6-1 and TRBJ1-1, with 10 positions matching TRBD1. V lost 10 bases to trimming and J lost 1 base; unmatched junction nucleotides: 12. The V gene's germline CDR1 is MNHNS and CDR2 SASEGT. The CDR3 is 16 amino acids. The CDR3 loop reads CATRRGTGVTNTEAFF. The DNA of the CDR3 is TGTGCCACCAGGCGCGGGACAGGGGTGACGAACACTGAAGCTTTCTTT.